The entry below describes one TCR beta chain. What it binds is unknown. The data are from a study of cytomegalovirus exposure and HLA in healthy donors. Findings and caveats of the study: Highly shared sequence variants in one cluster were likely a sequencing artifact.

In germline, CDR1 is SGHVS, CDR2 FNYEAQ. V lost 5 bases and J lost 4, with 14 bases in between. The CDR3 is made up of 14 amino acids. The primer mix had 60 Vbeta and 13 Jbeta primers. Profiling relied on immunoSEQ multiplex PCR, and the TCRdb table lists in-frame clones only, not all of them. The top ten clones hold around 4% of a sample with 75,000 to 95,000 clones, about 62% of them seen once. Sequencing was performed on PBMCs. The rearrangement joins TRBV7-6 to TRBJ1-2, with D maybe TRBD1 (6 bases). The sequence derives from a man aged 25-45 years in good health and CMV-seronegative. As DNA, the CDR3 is TGTGCCAGCAGCCACCTGGACAGCGGCTATGGCTACACCTTC. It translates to CASSHLDSGYGYTF.